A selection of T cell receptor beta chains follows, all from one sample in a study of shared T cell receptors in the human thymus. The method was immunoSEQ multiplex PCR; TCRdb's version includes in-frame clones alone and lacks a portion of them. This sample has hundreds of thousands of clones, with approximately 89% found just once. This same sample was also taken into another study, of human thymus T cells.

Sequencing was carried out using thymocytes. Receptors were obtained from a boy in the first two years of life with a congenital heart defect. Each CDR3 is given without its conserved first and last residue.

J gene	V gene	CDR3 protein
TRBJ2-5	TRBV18	ASSPVPGQGSQETQY
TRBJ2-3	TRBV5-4	ASSLRGGPSHTQY
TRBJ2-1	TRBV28	ASSRGTGSYNEQF
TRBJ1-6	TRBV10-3	AIKGQGPSPLH
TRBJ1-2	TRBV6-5	ASSSRGGYGYT
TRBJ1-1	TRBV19	ASSIAGDWTEAF
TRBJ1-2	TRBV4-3	ASSQDRREEALNYGYT
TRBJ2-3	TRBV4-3	ASSQDSGSTDTQY
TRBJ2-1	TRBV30	AWRLLKTREGYNEQF
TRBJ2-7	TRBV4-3	ASSQDSSGRNEQY
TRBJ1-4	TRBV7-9	ASSDLEGQTGGNEKLF
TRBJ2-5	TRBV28	ASSYRGQGRDAETQY
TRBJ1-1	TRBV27	ASSLNRVTTEAF
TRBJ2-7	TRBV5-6	ASSLGRVSGIGYEQY
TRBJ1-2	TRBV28	ASSTNPLILDTRYGYT
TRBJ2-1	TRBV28	ASSFREEGNEQF
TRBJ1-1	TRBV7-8	ASTPWTGDTEAF
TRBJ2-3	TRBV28	ASSLIGQDRVIFDTQY
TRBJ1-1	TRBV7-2	ASSLIVRGRGPEAF
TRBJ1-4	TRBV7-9	ASSLATGGREKLF
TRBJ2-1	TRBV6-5	ASSPRGLRDNEQF
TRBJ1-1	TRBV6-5	ASRPDRGHTEAF
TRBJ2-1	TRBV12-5	ASGFLAGGYNEQF
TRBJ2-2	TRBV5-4	ASSIGETTGELF
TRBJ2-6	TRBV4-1	ASSPGTGAPGGANVLT
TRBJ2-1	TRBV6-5	ASSYSTGEDNEQF
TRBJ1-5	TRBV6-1	ANLQGFNQPQH
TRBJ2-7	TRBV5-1	ASSLGVAVYEQY
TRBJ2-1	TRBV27	ASSEGQGPYNEQF
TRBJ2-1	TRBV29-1	SVRPTSGRDNEQF
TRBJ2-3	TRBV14	ASSLYQGLGDTQY
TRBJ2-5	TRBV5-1	ASSLARQGQAGVHQETQY
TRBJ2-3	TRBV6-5	ASSRGSTDTQY
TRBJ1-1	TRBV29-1	SVVWGPNTEAF
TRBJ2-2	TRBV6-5	ASSYEGQMNTGELF
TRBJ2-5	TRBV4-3	ASSQEPSGGPQY
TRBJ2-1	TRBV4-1	ASSQTSGRAGNEQF
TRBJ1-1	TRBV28	ASSLWVVSSQAF
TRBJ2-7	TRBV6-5	ASSTEQGYNYEQY
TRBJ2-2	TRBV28	ASSLGRATGELF
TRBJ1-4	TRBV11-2	ASSLQQGRREKLF
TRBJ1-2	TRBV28	ASSFSGSGYT
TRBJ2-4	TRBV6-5	ASSGTGKNIQY
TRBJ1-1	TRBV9	ASSVGSPVITEAF
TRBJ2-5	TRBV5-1	ASSSQETQY
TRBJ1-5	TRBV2	ASRRDRWGNQPQH
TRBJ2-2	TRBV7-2	ATRQGIGELF
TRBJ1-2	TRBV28	ASSLEGRGYGYT
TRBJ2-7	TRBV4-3	ASSQEIGTSYEQY
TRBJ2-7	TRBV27	ASSSLTGGSYEQY
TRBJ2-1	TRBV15	ATSREGEGNEQF
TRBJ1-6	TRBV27	ASAPGQSHSPLH
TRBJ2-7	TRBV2	ASSEDETSGGSYEQY